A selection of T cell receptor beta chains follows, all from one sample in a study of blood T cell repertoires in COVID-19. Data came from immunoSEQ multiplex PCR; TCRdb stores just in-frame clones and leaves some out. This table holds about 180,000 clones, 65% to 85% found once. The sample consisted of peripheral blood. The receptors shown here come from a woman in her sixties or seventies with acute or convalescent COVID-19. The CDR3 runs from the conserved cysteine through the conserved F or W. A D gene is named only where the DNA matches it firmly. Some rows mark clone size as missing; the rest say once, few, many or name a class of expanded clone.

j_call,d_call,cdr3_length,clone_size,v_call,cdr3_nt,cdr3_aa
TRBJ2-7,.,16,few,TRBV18,TGTGCCAGCTCCAGGGGCGTGGTGAGTTTAGTTGGGGAGCAGTACTTC,CASSRGVVSLVGEQYF
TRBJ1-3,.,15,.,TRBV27,TGTGCCAGCAGTTTAGTAAGGGGCATTGGAAACACCATATATTTT,CASSLVRGIGNTIYF
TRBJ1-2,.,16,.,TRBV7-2,TGTGCCAGCAGCTTAGACAGGGCTGAGGATAACTATGGCTACACCTTC,CASSLDRAEDNYGYTF
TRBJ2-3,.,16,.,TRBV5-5,TGTGCCAGCAGAACCCGACTAGTTCAGATCACAGATACGCAGTATTTT,CASRTRLVQITDTQYF
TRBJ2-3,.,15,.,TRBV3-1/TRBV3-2,TGTGCCAGCAGCCCACAGGGCCTAACCACAGATACGCAGTATTTT,CASSPQGLTTDTQYF
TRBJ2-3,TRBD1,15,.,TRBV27,TGTGCCAGCAGTCCAATGACAGGGAGCACAGATACGCAGTATTTT,CASSPMTGSTDTQYF
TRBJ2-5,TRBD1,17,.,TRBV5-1,TGCGCCAGCAGCTTGGCGGCTATACAGGGGGCCCAAGAGACCCAGTACTTC,CASSLAAIQGAQETQYF
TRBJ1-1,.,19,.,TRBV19,TGTGCCAGTAGTGGCTCACTATCCGGACAGCTATCAATGAACACTGAAGCTTTCTTT,CASSGSLSGQLSMNTEAFF
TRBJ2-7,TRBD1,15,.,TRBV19,TGTGCCAGTAGTCCGGGACAGGGGATCGCCTACGAGCAGTACTTC,CASSPGQGIAYEQYF
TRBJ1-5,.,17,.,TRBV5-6,TGTGCCAGCAGCTTGTTGGGGGGACGGGATAGCAATCAGCCCCAGCATTTT,CASSLLGGRDSNQPQHF
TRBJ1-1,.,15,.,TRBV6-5,TGTGCCAGCAGTAAACGCCTGACAGCGAACACTGAAGCTTTCTTT,CASSKRLTANTEAFF